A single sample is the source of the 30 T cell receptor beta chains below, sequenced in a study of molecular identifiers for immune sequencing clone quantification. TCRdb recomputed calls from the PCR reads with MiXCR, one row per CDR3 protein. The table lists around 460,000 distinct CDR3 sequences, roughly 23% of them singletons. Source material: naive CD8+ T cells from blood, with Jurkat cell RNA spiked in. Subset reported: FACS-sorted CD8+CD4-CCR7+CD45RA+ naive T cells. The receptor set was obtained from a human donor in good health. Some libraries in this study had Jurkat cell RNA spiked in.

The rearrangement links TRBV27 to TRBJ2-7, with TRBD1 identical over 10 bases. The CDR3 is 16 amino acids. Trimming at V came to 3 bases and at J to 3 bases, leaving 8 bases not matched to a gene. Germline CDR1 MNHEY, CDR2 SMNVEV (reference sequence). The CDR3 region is CASSFYSGTGVYEQYF. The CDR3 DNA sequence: TGTGCCAGCAGTTTCTACTCAGGGACAGGGGTCTACGAGCAGTACTTC.

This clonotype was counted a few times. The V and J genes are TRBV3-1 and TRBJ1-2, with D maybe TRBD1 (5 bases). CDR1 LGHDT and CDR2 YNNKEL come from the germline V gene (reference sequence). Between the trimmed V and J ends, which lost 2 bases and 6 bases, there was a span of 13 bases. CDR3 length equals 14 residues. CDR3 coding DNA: TGTGCCAGCAGCCAAACTCCCGGGGGTAATGGCTACACCTTC. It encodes CASSQTPGGNGYTF.

DNA for the CDR3: TGCGCCAGCAGCCAAAAGGACGGGGCGAACACTGAAGCTTTCTTT. Its translation: CASSQKDGANTEAFF. This sequence joins TRBV4-1 and TRBJ1-1; D might be TRBD1 (5 bases). V lost 2 bases, J lost 1 base, and 11 bases lay in between. The CDR3 runs 15 residues. Looked up from germline, CDR1 is MGHRA and CDR2 is YSYEKL.

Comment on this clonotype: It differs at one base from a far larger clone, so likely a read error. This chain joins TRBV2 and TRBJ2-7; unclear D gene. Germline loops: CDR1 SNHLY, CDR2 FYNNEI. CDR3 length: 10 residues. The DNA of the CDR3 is TGTGCCAGCAGCTCCTCCGAGCAGTACTTC. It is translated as CASSSSEQYF.

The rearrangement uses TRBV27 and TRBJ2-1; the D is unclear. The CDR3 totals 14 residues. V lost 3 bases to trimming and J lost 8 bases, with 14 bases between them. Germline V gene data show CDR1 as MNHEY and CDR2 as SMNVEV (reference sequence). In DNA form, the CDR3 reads TGTGCCAGCAGTTTGACGACTCAGATCGATGAGCAGTTCTTC. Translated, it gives CASSLTTQIDEQFF.

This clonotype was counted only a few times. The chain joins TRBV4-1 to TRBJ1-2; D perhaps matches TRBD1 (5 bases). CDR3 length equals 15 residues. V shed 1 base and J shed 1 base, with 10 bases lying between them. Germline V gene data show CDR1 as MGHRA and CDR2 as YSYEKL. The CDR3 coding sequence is TGCGCCAGCAGCCAAGCTAGGGGAATTAACTATGGCTACACCTTC. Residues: CASSQARGINYGYTF.

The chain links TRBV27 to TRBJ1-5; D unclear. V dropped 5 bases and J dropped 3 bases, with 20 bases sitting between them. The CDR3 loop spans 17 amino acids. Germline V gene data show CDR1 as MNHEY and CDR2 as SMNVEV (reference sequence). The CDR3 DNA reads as TGTGCCAGCAGTCCTGTGAGCGGACTAGGGCTCAATCAGCCCCAGCATTTT. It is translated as CASSPVSGLGLNQPQHF.

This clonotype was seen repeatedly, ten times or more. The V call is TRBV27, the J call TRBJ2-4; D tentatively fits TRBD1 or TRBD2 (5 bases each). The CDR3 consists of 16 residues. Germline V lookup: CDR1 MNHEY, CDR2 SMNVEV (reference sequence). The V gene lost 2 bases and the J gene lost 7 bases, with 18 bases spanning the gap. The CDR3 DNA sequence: TGTGCCAGCAGTTTAGTTGGAGGTCCTGGGGCCAACATTCAGTACTTC. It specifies CASSLVGGPGANIQYF.

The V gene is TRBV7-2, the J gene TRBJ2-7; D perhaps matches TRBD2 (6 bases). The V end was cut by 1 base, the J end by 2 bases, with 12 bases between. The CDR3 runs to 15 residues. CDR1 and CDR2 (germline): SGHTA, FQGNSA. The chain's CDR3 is CASSLGDSWTYEQYF. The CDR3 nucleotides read TGTGCCAGCAGCTTAGGGGACTCCTGGACCTACGAGCAGTACTTC.

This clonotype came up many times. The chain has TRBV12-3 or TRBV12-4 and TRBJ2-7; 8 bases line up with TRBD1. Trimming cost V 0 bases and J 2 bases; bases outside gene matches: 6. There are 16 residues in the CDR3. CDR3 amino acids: CASSLAPGQGAYEQYF. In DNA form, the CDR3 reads TGTGCCAGCAGTTTAGCGCCCGGACAGGGAGCCTACGAGCAGTACTTC.

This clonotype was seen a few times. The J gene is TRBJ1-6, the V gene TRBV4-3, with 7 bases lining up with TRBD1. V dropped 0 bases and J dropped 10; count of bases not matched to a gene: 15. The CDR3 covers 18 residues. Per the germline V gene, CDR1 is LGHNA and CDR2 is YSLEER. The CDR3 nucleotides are TGCGCCAGCAGCCAAGAACCGACCCTAGGGACAGAGTACTCACCCCTCCACTTT. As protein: CASSQEPTLGTEYSPLHF.

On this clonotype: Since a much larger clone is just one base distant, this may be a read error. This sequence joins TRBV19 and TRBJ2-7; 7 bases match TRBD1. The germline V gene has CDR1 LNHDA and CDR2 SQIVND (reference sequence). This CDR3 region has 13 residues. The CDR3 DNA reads TGTGCCAGTAGTATGGGACAGTCCTACGGGCAGTACTTC. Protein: CASSMGQSYGQYF.

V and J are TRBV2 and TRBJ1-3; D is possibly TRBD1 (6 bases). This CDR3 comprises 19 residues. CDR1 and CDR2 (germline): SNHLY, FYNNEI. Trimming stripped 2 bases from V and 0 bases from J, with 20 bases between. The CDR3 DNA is TGTGCCAGCAGTGAATCCAGCCCAAGGACAGCGGTCTCTGGAAACACCATATATTTT. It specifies CASSESSPRTAVSGNTIYF.

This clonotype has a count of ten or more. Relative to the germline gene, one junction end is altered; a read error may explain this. This CDR3 reads CASSPGQSDF. DNA of the CDR3: TGTGCCAGCAGCCCGGGACAGTCCGACTTC. The rearrangement uses TRBV7-9 and TRBJ2-7; 7 nucleotides match TRBD1. The germline gives CDR1 SEHNR, CDR2 FQNEAQ (reference sequence). This CDR3 is built from 10 residues.

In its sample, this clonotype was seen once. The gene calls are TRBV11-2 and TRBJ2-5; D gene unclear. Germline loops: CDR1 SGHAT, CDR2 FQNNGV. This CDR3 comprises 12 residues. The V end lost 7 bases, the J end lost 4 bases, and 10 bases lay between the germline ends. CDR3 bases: TGTGCCAGCACCCAAGGGCGAGAGACCCAGTACTTC. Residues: CASTQGRETQYF.

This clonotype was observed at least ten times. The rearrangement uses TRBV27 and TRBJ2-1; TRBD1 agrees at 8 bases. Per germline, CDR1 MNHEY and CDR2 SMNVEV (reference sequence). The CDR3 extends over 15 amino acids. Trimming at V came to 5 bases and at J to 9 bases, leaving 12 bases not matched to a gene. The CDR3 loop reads CASSTGQGGFGEQFF. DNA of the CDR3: TGTGCCAGCAGTACTGGACAGGGAGGTTTTGGTGAGCAGTTCTTC.

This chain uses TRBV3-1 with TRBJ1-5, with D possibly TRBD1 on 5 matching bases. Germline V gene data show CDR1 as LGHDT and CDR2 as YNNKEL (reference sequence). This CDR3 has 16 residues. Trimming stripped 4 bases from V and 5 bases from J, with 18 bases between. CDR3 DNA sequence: TGTGCCAGCAGCCCGGATCAGGGAGGGATAGATCAGCCCCAGCATTTT. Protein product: CASSPDQGGIDQPQHF.

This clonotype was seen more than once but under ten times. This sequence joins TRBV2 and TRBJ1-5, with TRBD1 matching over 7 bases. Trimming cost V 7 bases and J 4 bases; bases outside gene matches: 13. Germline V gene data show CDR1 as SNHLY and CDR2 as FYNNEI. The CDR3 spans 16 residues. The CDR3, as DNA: TGTGCCAGCAAAGGGACAGCTCACCTACAAAATCAGCCCCAGCATTTT. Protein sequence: CASKGTAHLQNQPQHF.

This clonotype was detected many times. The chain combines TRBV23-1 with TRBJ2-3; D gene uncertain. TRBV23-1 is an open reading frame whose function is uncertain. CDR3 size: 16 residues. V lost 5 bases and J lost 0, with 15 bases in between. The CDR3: CASSTDSQISTDTQYF. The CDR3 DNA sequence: TGCGCCAGCAGTACCGACTCCCAGATTAGCACAGATACGCAGTATTTT.

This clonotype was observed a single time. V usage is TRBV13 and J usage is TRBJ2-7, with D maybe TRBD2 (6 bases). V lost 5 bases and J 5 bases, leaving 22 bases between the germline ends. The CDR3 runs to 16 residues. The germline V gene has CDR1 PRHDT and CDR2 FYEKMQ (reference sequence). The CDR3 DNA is TGTGCCAGCAGCATAAGAGGTCCGGGGGTGATGCACGAGCAGTACTTC. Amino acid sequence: CASSIRGPGVMHEQYF. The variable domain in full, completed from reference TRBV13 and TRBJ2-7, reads AAGVIQSPRHLIKEKRETATLKCYPIPRHDTVYWYQQGPGQDPQFLISFYEKMQSDKGSIPDRFSAQQFSDYHSELNMSSLELGDSALYFCASSIRGPGVMHEQYFGPGTRLTVT.

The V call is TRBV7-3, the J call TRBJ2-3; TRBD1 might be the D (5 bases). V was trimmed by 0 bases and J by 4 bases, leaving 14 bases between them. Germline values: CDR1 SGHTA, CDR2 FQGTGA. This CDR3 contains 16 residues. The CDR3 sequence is CASSLTAQGLPDTQYF. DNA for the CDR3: TGTGCCAGCAGCTTAACTGCCCAGGGTCTGCCAGATACGCAGTATTTT.

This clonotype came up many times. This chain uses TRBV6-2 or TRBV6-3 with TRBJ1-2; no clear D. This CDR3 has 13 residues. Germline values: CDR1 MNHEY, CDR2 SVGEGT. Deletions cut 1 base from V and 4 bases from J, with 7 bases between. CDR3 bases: TGTGCCAGCAGTTACTTCAGCAGCTATGGCTACACCTTC. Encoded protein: CASSYFSSYGYTF.

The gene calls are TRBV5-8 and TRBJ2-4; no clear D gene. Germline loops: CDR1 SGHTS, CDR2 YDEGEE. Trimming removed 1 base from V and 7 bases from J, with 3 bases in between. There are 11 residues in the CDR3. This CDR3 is CASSLSNIQYF. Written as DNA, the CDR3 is TGTGCCAGCAGCTTGAGTAACATTCAGTACTTC.

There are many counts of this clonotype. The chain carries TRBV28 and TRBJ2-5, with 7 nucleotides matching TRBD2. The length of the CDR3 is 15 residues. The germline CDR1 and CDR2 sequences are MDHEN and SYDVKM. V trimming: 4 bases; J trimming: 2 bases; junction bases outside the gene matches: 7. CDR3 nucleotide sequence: TGTGCCAGCAGTTCCGTGACTAGCAATCAAGAGACCCAGTACTTC. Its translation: CASSSVTSNQETQYF. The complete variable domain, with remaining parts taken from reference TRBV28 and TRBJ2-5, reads DVKVTQSSRYLVKRTGEKVFLECVQDMDHENMFWYRQDPGLGLRLIYFSYDVKMKEKGDIPEGYSVSREKKERFSLILESASTNQTSMYLCASSSVTSNQETQYFGPGTRLLVL.

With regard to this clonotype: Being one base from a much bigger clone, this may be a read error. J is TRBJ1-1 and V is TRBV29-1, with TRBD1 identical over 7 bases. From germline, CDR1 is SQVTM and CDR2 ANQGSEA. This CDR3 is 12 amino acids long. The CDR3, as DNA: TGCTGCGTTGACGGCAGGGGGTATGAAGCTTTCTTT. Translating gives CCVDGRGYEAFF. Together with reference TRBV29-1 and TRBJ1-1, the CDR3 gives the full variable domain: SAVISQKPSRDICQRGTSLTIQCQVDSQVTMMFWYRQQPGQSLTLIATANQGSEATYESGFVIDKFPISRPNLTFSTLTVSNMSPEDSSIYLCCVDGRGYEAFFGQGTRLTVV.

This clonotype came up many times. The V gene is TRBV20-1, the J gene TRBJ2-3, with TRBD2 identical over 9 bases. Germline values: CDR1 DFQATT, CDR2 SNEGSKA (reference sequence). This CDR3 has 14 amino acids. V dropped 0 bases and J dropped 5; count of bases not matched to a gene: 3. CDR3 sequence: CSARDPLAGDTQYF. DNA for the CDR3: TGCAGTGCTAGAGATCCACTAGCGGGAGATACGCAGTATTTT.

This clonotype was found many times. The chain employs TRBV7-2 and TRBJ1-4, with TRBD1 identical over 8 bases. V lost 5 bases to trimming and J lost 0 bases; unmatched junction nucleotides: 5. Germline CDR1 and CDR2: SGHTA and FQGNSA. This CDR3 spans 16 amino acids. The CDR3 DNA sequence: TGTGCCAGCAGCCACGACAGGGGTGCAACTAATGAAAAACTGTTTTTT. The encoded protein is CASSHDRGATNEKLFF.

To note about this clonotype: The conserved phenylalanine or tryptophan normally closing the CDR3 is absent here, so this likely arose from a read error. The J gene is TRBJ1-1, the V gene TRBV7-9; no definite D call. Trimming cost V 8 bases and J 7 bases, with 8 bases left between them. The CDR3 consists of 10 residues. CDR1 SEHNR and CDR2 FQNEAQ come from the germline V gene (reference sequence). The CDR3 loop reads CASEDREAFS. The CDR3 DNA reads TGTGCCAGCGAGGATCGTGAAGCTTTCTCT.

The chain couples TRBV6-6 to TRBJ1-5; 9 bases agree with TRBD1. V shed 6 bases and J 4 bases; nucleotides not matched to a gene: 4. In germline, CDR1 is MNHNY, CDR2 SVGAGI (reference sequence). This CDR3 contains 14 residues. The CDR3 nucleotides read TGTGCCAGCAGAAACGGACAGGGGAATCAGCCCCAGCATTTT. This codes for CASRNGQGNQPQHF.

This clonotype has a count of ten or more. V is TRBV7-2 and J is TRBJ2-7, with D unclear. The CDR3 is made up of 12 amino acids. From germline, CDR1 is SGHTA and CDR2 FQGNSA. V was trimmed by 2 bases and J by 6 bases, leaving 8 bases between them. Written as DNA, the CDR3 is TGTGCCAGCAGCTTAAACCCGACCGAGCAGTACTTC. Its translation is CASSLNPTEQYF. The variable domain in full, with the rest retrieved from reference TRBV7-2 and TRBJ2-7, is GAGVSQSPSNKVTEKGKDVELRCDPISGHTALYWYRQSLGQGLEFLIYFQGNSAPDKSGLPSDRFSAERTGGSVSTLTIQRTQQEDSAVYLCASSLNPTEQYFGPGTRLTVT.